Below, 17 T cell receptor beta chains from the same sample are listed, as sequenced in a study of OX40 agonist ivuxolimab in advanced cancers. The method behind the library was the immunoSEQ multiplex PCR assay. The immuneACCESS repertoire file appears here via TCRdb, limited to in-frame rearrangements. These files lack a portion of the clones; in checked studies, under half of the deficit traces to unresolved V genes, and the cause of the others is not known. Present in this sample are about 43,000 clones, about nine tenths of which were seen just once. Jointly, the top ten make up approximately 23% of the sample. Sample: CD4+ or CD8+ T cells sorted from blood, taken in a trial of the OX40 agonist ivuxolimab. The receptor set was obtained from an adult with an advanced solid tumor such as melanoma, head and neck, liver or kidney cancer.

CDR3 nucleotides: TGTGCCAGCAGCAGGCCCTACGAGCAGTACTTC. Protein: CASSRPYEQYF. This sequence joins TRBV28 and TRBJ2-7; D not certain. There are 11 residues in the CDR3. Germline CDR1 MDHEN, CDR2 SYDVKM. V lost 6 bases and J lost 2, with 5 bases in between.

This chain uses TRBV7-9 with TRBJ1-1, with TRBD1 matching over 9 bases. CDR3 size: 15 residues. Germline trimming cut 8 bases from V and 1 base from J; bases unmatched to any gene: 8. In germline, CDR1 is SEHNR, CDR2 FQNEAQ (reference sequence). Here the CDR3 reads CASCQGGQGNTEAFF. CDR3 DNA: TGTGCCAGCTGCCAGGGGGGACAGGGGAACACTGAAGCTTTCTTT.

CDR3 nucleotides: TGTGCCAGCAGTGAAAATCCAGGGGGGAATCAGCCCCAGCATTTT. Encoded protein: CASSENPGGNQPQHF. The rearrangement links TRBV2 to TRBJ1-5, with TRBD1 matching over 7 bases. The CDR3 sequence is 15 residues long. CDR1 is SNHLY and CDR2 is FYNNEI in the germline V gene. After removal of 2 bases from V and 4 bases from J, the junction contained 5 bases not matched to a gene.

A word on this clone: The CDR3 does not close with the conserved phenylalanine or tryptophan, likely indicating a read error. The DNA is left out, because the CDR3 cannot be placed on it with certainty; the CDR3 is given as TCRdb lists it. The rearrangement uses TRBV12-5 and TRBJ1-2. Germline CDR1 is LGHNT and CDR2 is FRNRAP. With termini counted, the CDR3 has 13 amino acids. The CDR3 sequence: CASGLSLAANLSV.

Only one count was recorded for this clone. The V call is TRBV27, the J call TRBJ2-5; D not certain. The V end lost 2 bases, the J end lost 4 bases, and 11 bases lay between the germline ends. Germline-derived CDR1 and CDR2 are MNHEY and SMNVEV (reference sequence). This CDR3 comprises 14 residues. The CDR3 is CASSLVGMGETQYF. Here the CDR3 DNA reads TGTGCCAGCAGTTTAGTGGGGATGGGAGAGACCCAGTACTTC.

The chain has TRBV6-5 and TRBJ2-2; 7 bases fit TRBD1. In germline, CDR1 is MNHEY, CDR2 SVGAGI. The CDR3 spans 14 residues. The trim removed 7 bases at V and 5 bases at J, leaving 7 bases unmatched. CDR3 loop: CASTDRAETGELFF. The CDR3, as DNA: TGTGCCAGCACAGACAGGGCCGAGACCGGGGAGCTGTTTTTT.

A single count supports this clone. This chain uses TRBV5-1 with TRBJ2-7; perhaps TRBD1 as D (6 bases). The germline CDR1 and CDR2 sequences are SGHRS and YFSETQ. The V end lost 1 base, the J end lost 3 bases, and 8 bases lay between the germline ends. This CDR3 spans 13 amino acids. The CDR3 spells CASSLTGFYEQYF. The CDR3 nucleotides read TGCGCCAGCAGCTTGACAGGGTTCTACGAGCAGTACTTC.

V is TRBV6-1 and J is TRBJ1-1; 8 positions agree with TRBD1. The CDR3 extends over 14 amino acids. Trimming at V came to 3 bases and at J to 5 bases, leaving 5 bases not matched to a gene. Germline CDR1 reads MNHNS; CDR2 reads SASEGT. DNA of the CDR3: TGTGCCAGCAGTGACTGGACAGGGAATACTGAAGCTTTCTTT. It is translated as CASSDWTGNTEAFF.

The rearrangement uses TRBV6-5 and TRBJ2-7; 10 nucleotides align to TRBD2. J lost 3 bases, V lost 3 bases, and 5 bases had no gene match. CDR1 is MNHEY and CDR2 is SVGAGI in the germline V gene. The CDR3 sequence is 15 residues long. DNA for the CDR3: TGTGCCAGCAGTTATACCGGGACTAGCGTCTACGAGCAGTACTTC. Protein sequence: CASSYTGTSVYEQYF.

This chain connects TRBV6-1 to TRBJ2-7, with 8 bases fitting TRBD2. V shed 6 bases and J 0 bases; nucleotides not matched to a gene: 4. The CDR3 length is 14 residues. The germline V gene has CDR1 MNHNS and CDR2 SASEGT. CDR3 sequence: CASSLLADSYEQYF. CDR3 in DNA: TGTGCCAGCAGCCTACTAGCGGACTCCTACGAGCAGTACTTC.

Remarks on this clone: This sample also contains other DNA sequences that code for the same CDR3. This rearrangement joins TRBV28 to TRBJ2-7, with a weak D call TRBD2 (5 bases). The V gene's germline CDR1 is MDHEN and CDR2 SYDVKM. This CDR3 comprises 13 residues. Between the trimmed V and J ends, which lost 2 bases and 4 bases, there was a span of 9 bases. The CDR3 spells CASSLRGSYEQYF. CDR3 nucleotides: TGTGCCAGCAGTTTACGGGGATCATACGAGCAGTACTTC.

The chain is built from TRBV9 and TRBJ2-2; D not resolved. The germline V gene encodes CDR1 SGDLS and CDR2 YYNGEE. This CDR3 has 14 residues. The V end was cut by 0 bases, the J end by 1 base, with 4 bases between. The CDR3 sequence is CASSVELNTGELFF. The DNA for the CDR3 is TGTGCCAGCAGCGTAGAGCTGAACACCGGGGAGCTGTTTTTT.

This clone is medium-sized (0.01 to 0.1%) in the sample. Additional DNA sequences in this sample encode the identical CDR3. The V and J genes are TRBV4-2 and TRBJ2-7, with 10 nucleotides matching TRBD2. CDR1 and CDR2 (germline): LGHNA, YNFKEQ. With 0 bases clipped from V and 4 bases from J, the junction kept 3 bases outside the gene matches. The CDR3 is 15 residues long. As DNA, the CDR3 is TGTGCCAGCAGCCAAGATAGGACTAGCGGATACGAGCAGTACTTC. It yields the protein CASSQDRTSGYEQYF.

This sequence joins TRBV7-2 and TRBJ2-7; 13 nucleotides line up with TRBD2. The trim removed 2 bases at V and 6 bases at J, leaving 1 base unmatched. In germline, CDR1 is SGHTA, CDR2 FQGNSA. The CDR3 covers 14 residues. In DNA, the CDR3 is TGTGCCAGCAGCTTAAGGACTAGCGGGAGCGAGCAGTACTTC. It yields the protein CASSLRTSGSEQYF.

V is TRBV19 and J is TRBJ2-7, with TRBD2 as a possible D gene (5 bases). Germline V gene sequence: CDR1 LNHDA, CDR2 SQIVND (reference sequence). The CDR3 consists of 14 residues. Trimming removed 3 bases from V and 1 base from J, with 10 bases in between. DNA for the CDR3: TGTGCCAGTAGTATCGGCGGGTGGTCCTACGAGCAGTACTTC. Translation: CASSIGGWSYEQYF.

This sequence joins TRBV28 and TRBJ2-5; weak D call: TRBD1 (6 bases). Near its end, the DNA agrees better with TRBJ2-7, so the J call may be wrong. Germline CDR1 MDHEN, CDR2 SYDVKM. CDR3 length: 13 residues. CDR3 nucleotides: TGTGCCAGCAGTTTGCAGGGGATCGACGAGCAGTACTTC. Its translation: CASSLQGIDEQYF.

The chain has TRBV25-1 and TRBJ2-5, with 8 nucleotides matching TRBD2. The CDR3 is 14 amino acids. Looked up from germline, CDR1 is MGHDK and CDR2 is SYGVNS. The V gene end was trimmed by 4 bases and the J gene end by 3 bases; junction bases not matched to a gene: 4. This CDR3 is CASSGPGGEETQYF. In nucleotides, the CDR3 is TGTGCCAGCAGTGGGCCCGGGGGGGAAGAGACCCAGTACTTC.